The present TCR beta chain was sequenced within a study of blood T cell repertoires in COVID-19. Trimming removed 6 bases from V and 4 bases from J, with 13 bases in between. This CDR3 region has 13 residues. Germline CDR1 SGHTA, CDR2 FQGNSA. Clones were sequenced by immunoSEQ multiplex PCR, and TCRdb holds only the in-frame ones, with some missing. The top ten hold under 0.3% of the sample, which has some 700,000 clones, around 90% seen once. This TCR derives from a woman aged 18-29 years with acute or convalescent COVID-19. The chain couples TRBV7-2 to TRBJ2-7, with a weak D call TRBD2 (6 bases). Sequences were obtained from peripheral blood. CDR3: CASRMGGKYEQYF. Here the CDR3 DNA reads TGTGCCAGCAGAATGGGGGGTAAATACGAGCAGTACTTC.